This entry lists 5 T cell receptor beta chains sequenced from one sample in a study of CD8+CD57+ T cells in acquired aplastic anemia. Only patients with CD8+CD57+ cell expansion on flow cytometry were chosen for sequencing. Using genomic DNA as the template, TCR beta VDJ and CDR3 profiling was carried out. Each CDR3 protein is one row after TCRdb ran MiXCR on the reads. The sample yields about 260,000 distinct CDR3 sequences, approximately 86% seen once. The sequencing sample was made of sorted CD4+, CD8+, or CD8+CD57+ T cells (not recorded which) from PBMCs. The receptor set was obtained from a human donor with aplastic anemia.

V and J are TRBV9 and TRBJ1-1; no clear D gene. The CDR3 consists of 16 residues. The V and J ends lost 7 bases and 3 bases respectively, with 22 bases between them. Germline V gene data show CDR1 as SGDLS and CDR2 as YYNGEE. The CDR3 loop is CASGGAGIVLYTEAFF. DNA of the CDR3: TGTGCCAGCGGAGGAGCTGGGATCGTCTTGTACACTGAAGCTTTCTTT.

Of note for this clonotype: One end of the junction does not line up with germline, which may come from a read error. The chain has TRBV7-9 and TRBJ1-1, with D perhaps TRBD1 (5 bases). This CDR3 is 14 amino acids long. Germline V gives CDR1 SEHNR, CDR2 FQNEAQ (reference sequence). In DNA form, the CDR3 reads TGTGCCAGCAGCCAGGGTGCGAGTCGGGCTACGCAGTTTTTT. Translated: CASSQGASRATQFF.

V gene TRBV5-6 combines with J gene TRBJ2-3, with a tentative D call TRBD1 (6 bases). V was shortened by 1 base and J by 5 bases, with 14 bases between the two germline ends. This CDR3 is built from 15 residues. Germline V lookup: CDR1 SGHDT, CDR2 YYEEEE. CDR3 coding DNA: TGTGCCAGCAGCTTGAACAGGGACGGGATAGATACGCAGTATTTT. This sequence encodes CASSLNRDGIDTQYF.

With respect to this clonotype: No conserved phenylalanine or tryptophan ends this CDR3, so it is likely a read error. This chain links TRBV2 with TRBJ2-2; D tentatively fits TRBD1 or TRBD2 (5 bases each). V dropped 6 bases and J dropped 3 bases, with 17 bases sitting between them. The CDR3 runs 16 residues. CDR1 is SNHLY and CDR2 is FYNNEI in the germline V gene. CDR3 loop: CASSSPRDPDTGELFC. As DNA, the CDR3 is TGTGCCAGCAGCTCCCCAAGGGACCCGGACACCGGGGAGCTGTTTTGT.

This chain joins TRBV2 and TRBJ1-2; 9 bases fit TRBD1. Losses at the gene ends were 5 bases for V and 5 bases for J; bases not matched to a gene: 12. Germline V gene lookup returns CDR1 SNHLY and CDR2 FYNNEI. The CDR3 is made up of 16 amino acids. The CDR3 nucleotides read TGTGCCAGCAGTACCACGGACAGGGGACCCTTATATGGCTACACCTTC. The encoded protein is CASSTTDRGPLYGYTF.